This T cell receptor (beta chain) was sequenced in a study of T cells after yellow fever vaccination. Study-wide context: Each low-cell-number fraction was prepared by means of SMART-Seq v4 Ultra Low Input.

This CDR3 contains 14 residues. Germline V gives CDR1 MGHDK, CDR2 SYGVNS. V gave up 4 bases and J gave up 4 bases, with 11 bases separating them. Each CDR3 protein is one row after TCRdb ran MiXCR on the 5' RACE reads. Among more than 450,000 distinct CDR3 sequences listed, 21% were seen once. This specimen was PBMCs, taken around 3 weeks after the first yellow fever vaccination. This chain links TRBV25-1 with TRBJ1-5; the D gene is possibly TRBD1 (5 bases). This TCR derives from a man aged 18 to 29 who received the YFV17D yellow fever vaccine. The CDR3 spells CASSGLGGNQPQHF. The CDR3 nucleotides read TGTGCCAGCAGTGGCCTCGGGGGGAATCAGCCCCAGCATTTT.